This T cell receptor beta chain was profiled in a study of cytomegalovirus exposure and HLA in healthy donors. Study-wide findings and caveats: According to the study, around 180 TCR beta chains were cytomegalovirus-associated. A prior analysis recorded that most TCR beta V segments were productive about 90% or about 30% of the time.

As regards this clone: The antigen is unknown.

It was with 60 Vbeta and 13 Jbeta primers that the PCR ran. The repertoire was sequenced with immunoSEQ multiplex PCR; TCRdb's copy has only in-frame clones and lacks some. This table holds 140,000 or so clones, 80% to 85% found once. Nominally healthy donors provided the samples, though records likely missed some immune exposures. The sequenced sample was PBMCs. The sequence was obtained from a woman aged 25 to 39 in good health and CMV-seronegative.

The DNA for the CDR3 is TGTGCCAGCTCACCTTGGCAGGACAGGGTTATGAACACTGAAGCTTTCTTT. This translates into CASSPWQDRVMNTEAFF. The gene calls are TRBV18 and TRBJ1-1; 8 bases map to TRBD1. The length of the CDR3 is 17 residues. The J segment lost 0 bases and the V segment lost 3 bases, leaving 9 bases of the junction unmatched. Germline CDR1 and CDR2: KGHSH and LQKENI.